This TCR beta chain came from a study of cytomegalovirus exposure and HLA in healthy donors. 60 Vbeta and 13 Jbeta primers were used in PCR. The table came from immunoSEQ multiplex PCR; TCRdb's copy has only in-frame clones and leaves some out. Here the sample spans approximately 150,000 clones, around 86% being singletons. At the time of sampling, donors were nominally healthy, though unrecorded immune exposures were likely. This CDR3 comprises 16 residues. Germline CDR1 MNHNS, CDR2 SASEGT. V was pared by 3 bases and J by 5 bases, with 20 bases between. The chain employs TRBV6-1 and TRBJ2-7; D is undetermined. The sequencing sample was made of PBMCs. This TCR was sampled from a woman in her thirties in good health and CMV-seronegative. The CDR3 protein is CASSDPSQIVGHEQYF. The CDR3 DNA follows: TGTGCCAGCAGTGATCCCAGTCAGATCGTTGGCCACGAGCAGTACTTC.